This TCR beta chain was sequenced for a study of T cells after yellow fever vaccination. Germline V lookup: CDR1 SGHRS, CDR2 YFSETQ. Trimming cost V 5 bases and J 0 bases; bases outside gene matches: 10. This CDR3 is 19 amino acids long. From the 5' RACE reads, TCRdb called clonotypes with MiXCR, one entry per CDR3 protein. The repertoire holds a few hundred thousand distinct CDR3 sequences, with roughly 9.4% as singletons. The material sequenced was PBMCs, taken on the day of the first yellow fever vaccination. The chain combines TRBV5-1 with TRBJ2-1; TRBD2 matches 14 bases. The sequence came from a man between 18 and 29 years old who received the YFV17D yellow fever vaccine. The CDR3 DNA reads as TGCGCCAGCAGACCCGCTTGGACTAGCGGGGGGTACTCCTACAATGAGCAGTTCTTC. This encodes CASRPAWTSGGYSYNEQFF. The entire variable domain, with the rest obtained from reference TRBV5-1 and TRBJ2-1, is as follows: KAGVTQTPRYLIKTRGQQVTLSCSPISGHRSVSWYQQTPGQGLQFLFEYFSETQRNKGNFPGRFSGRQFSNSRSEMNVSTLELGDSALYLCASRPAWTSGGYSYNEQFFGPGTRLTVL.